The entry below describes one T cell receptor (beta chain). Its cognate antigen is unknown. Naive CD8 cells were CD45RO-negative, positively selected for CCR7, excluding terminally differentiated effector memory CD45RA+ cells. Those who donated were healthy HIV-negative adults, with no recent acute infections or vaccinations reported. This sample is part of a study of shared clonotypes between healthy human individuals. Study-wide background: In total, the donors were two women and three men aged 18 to 49. Study-level results: Clonotypes that were shared across a few donors made up 4.5% to 5% of naive CD4 clonotypes. Sorted-subset sequencing, rarefaction showed, was incomplete despite large depth.

Profiling relied on immunoSEQ multiplex PCR, and the TCRdb table lists in-frame clones only, not all of them. The table lists about 550,000 clones, just under 97% of them singletons. V lost 3 bases, J lost 5 bases, and 20 bases stayed unmatched. The CDR3 length is 20 residues. Germline V CDR1 and CDR2: KGHSH, LQKENI. This sequence was found in a woman aged 25 to 39 in good health. The chain combines TRBV18 with TRBJ2-1; TRBD1 aligns across 9 bases. Sequenced material: naive CD8+ T cells sorted from blood. The CDR3 spells CASSPPPGQGNVMSHNEQFF. The CDR3 nucleotides read TGTGCCAGCTCACCGCCCCCGGGACAGGGTAATGTTATGAGCCACAATGAGCAGTTCTTC.